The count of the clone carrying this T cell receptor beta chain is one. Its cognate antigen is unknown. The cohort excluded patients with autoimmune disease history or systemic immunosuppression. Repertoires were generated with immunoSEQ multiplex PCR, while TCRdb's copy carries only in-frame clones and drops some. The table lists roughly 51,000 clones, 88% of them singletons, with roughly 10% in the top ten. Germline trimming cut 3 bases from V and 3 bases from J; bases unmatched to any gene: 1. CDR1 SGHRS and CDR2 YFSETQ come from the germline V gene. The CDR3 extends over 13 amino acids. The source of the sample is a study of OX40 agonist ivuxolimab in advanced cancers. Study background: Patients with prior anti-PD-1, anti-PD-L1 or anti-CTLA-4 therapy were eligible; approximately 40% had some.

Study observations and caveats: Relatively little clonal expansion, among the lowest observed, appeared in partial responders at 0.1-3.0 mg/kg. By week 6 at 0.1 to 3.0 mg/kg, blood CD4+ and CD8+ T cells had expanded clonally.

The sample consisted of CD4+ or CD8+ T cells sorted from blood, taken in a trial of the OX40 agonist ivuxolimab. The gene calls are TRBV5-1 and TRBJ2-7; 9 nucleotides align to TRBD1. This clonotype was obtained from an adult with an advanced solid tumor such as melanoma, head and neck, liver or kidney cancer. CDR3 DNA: TGCGCCAGCAGCTGGGGACAGGGCTACGAGCAGTACTTC. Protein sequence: CASSWGQGYEQYF.